These T cell receptor beta chains were read from a single sample in a study of Ad26.COV2.S vaccination and SARS-CoV-2 variants. The protocol was immunoSEQ multiplex PCR, while the TCRdb copy is restricted to in-frame clones and leaves out a portion. The sample shows roughly 510,000 clones, approximately 88% of them seen only once. Here the sequenced sample was peripheral blood, taken in a trial of Ad26.COV2.S vaccine versus placebo. Every receptor here comes from a person aged 18 to 65 who received the Ad26.COV2.S COVID-19 vaccine or a placebo. The CDR3 runs from the conserved cysteine through the conserved F or W. The D gene is left open where the match is weak. For some rows the clone size is stated as once, few or many, or as a class when expanded; others skip it.

V: TRBV9
J: TRBJ2-7
size: .
D: TRBD2
CDR3: CASSVGTSGIGGHEQYF
DNA: TGTGCCAGCAGCGTAGGCACTAGCGGGATTGGCGGACACGAGCAGTACTTC

V: TRBV30
J: TRBJ1-6
size: .
D: TRBD1
CDR3: CAWREILGTAGSPLHF
DNA: TGTGCCTGGAGAGAAATCCTTGGGACAGCGGGTTCACCCCTCCACTTT

V: TRBV5-1
J: TRBJ1-4
size: .
D: .
CDR3: CASSFSGTEEKLFF
DNA: TGCGCCAGCAGCTTCTCCGGTACCGAAGAAAAACTGTTTTTT

V: TRBV5-1
J: TRBJ1-1
size: .
D: TRBD1
CDR3: CASSLAEGRGAFF
DNA: TGCGCCAGCAGCTTGGCCGAAGGCAGGGGGGCTTTCTTT

V: TRBV19
J: TRBJ2-1
size: .
D: TRBD1
CDR3: CASRWGGGQYNEQFF
DNA: TGTGCCAGTAGGTGGGGTGGGGGACAGTACAATGAGCAGTTCTTC

V: TRBV7-9
J: TRBJ1-2
size: .
D: TRBD1
CDR3: CASSLNEGAPGYTF
DNA: TGTGCCAGCAGCTTAAATGAGGGGGCGCCTGGCTACACCTTC

V: TRBV27
J: TRBJ2-1
size: .
D: TRBD1
CDR3: CASRYRGSYNEQFF
DNA: TGTGCCAGCAGGTACAGGGGCTCCTACAATGAGCAGTTCTTC

V: TRBV9
J: TRBJ1-4
size: .
D: .
CDR3: CASSVVPGLQNEKLFF
DNA: TGTGCCAGCAGCGTAGTCCCTGGGTTACAAAATGAAAAACTGTTTTTT

V: TRBV9
J: TRBJ1-5
size: .
D: TRBD1
CDR3: CASDKGAASNQPQHF
DNA: TGTGCCAGCGATAAGGGGGCCGCCTCCAATCAGCCCCAGCATTTT

V: TRBV19
J: TRBJ2-1
size: .
D: TRBD2
CDR3: CASSRTSGRASEQFF
DNA: TGTGCCAGTAGTAGGACTAGCGGGAGAGCAAGCGAGCAGTTCTTC

V: TRBV5-4
J: TRBJ2-2
size: .
D: TRBD1
CDR3: CAGHRTGDTGELFF
DNA: TGTGCCGGCCACCGGACAGGGGATACCGGGGAGCTGTTTTTT

V: TRBV19
J: TRBJ2-7
size: .
D: .
CDR3: CATKSGQLSYEQYF
DNA: TGTGCCACAAAGTCCGGACAGCTATCCTACGAGCAGTACTTC

V: TRBV2
J: TRBJ1-2
size: .
D: .
CDR3: CASSGVNYGYTF
DNA: TGTGCCAGCAGCGGGGTTAACTATGGCTACACCTTC

V: TRBV5-4
J: TRBJ2-2
size: few
D: .
CDR3: CASSLVPEVSTGELFF
DNA: TGTGCCAGCAGCTTGGTCCCGGAGGTGAGCACCGGGGAGCTGTTTTTT

V: TRBV29-1
J: TRBJ2-2
size: .
D: TRBD2
CDR3: CSVEDRLAGALLGIANTGELFF
DNA: TGCAGCGTTGAAGATCGACTAGCGGGAGCCCTCCTGGGTATCGCGAACACCGGGGAGCTGTTTTTT

V: TRBV9
J: TRBJ2-3
size: once
D: .
CDR3: CASSVAFLGDTQYF
DNA: TGTGCCAGCAGCGTGGCGTTTTTGGGAGATACGCAGTATTTT

V: TRBV20-1
J: TRBJ1-2
size: .
D: TRBD1
CDR3: CSASRGQAQRGYTF
DNA: TGCAGTGCTAGTAGGGGACAGGCCCAGAGGGGCTACACCTTC

V: TRBV30
J: TRBJ1-2
size: .
D: .
CDR3: CAWSVPGQGSGYTF
DNA: TGTGCCTGGAGTGTACCGGGACAAGGTAGCGGCTACACCTTC

V: TRBV18
J: TRBJ2-3
size: .
D: TRBD1
CDR3: CASSPGQVTDTQYF
DNA: TGTGCCAGCTCACCAGGACAGGTCACAGATACGCAGTATTTT

V: TRBV19
J: TRBJ2-7
size: .
D: .
CDR3: CASSTPYYEQYF
DNA: TGTGCCAGTAGTACCCCCTACTACGAGCAGTACTTC

V: TRBV5-4
J: TRBJ2-3
size: .
D: .
CDR3: CASSLTGNTDTQYF
DNA: TGTGCCAGCAGCTTAACGGGAAACACAGATACGCAGTATTTT

V: TRBV6-6
J: TRBJ1-1
size: .
D: .
CDR3: CASRDWATEAFF
DNA: TGTGCCAGCAGGGACTGGGCCACTGAAGCTTTCTTT